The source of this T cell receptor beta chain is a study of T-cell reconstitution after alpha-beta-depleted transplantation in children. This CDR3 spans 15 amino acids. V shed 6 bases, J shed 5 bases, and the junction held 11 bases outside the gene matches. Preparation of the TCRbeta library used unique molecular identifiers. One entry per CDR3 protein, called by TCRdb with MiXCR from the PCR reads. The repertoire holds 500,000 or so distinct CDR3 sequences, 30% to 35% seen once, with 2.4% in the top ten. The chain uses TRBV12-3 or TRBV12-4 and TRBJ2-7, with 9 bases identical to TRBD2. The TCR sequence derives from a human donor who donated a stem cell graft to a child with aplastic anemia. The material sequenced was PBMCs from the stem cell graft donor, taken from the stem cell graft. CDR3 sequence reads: CASRKGGASGNEQYF. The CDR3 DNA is TGTGCCAGCAGGAAGGGAGGGGCTAGCGGGAACGAGCAGTACTTC.